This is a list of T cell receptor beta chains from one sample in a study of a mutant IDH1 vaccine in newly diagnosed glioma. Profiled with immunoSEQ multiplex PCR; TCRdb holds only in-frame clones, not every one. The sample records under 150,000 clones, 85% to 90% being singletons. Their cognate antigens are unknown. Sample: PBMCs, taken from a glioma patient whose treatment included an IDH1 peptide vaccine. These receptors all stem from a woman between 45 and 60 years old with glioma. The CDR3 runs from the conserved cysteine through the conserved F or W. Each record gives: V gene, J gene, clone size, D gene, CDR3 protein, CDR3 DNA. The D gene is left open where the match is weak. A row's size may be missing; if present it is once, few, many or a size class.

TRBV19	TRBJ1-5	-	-	CASSGTVGQPQHF	TGTGCCAGTAGTGGGACCGTGGGTCAGCCCCAGCATTTT
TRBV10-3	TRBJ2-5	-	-	CAIRGVQETQYF	TGTGCCATCAGGGGAGTCCAAGAGACCCAGTACTTC
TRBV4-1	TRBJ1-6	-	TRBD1	CASSPKADRARGRSPLHF	TGCGCCAGCAGCCCCAAGGCGGACAGGGCCCGGGGTCGGTCACCCCTCCACTTT
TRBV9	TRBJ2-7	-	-	CASSGDEQYF	TGTGCCAGCAGCGGGGACGAGCAGTACTTC
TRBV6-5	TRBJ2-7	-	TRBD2	CASSYSRRTSEQYF	TGTGCCAGCAGTTACTCCAGGCGGACTAGCGAGCAGTACTTC
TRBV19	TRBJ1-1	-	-	CASSRGTGMNTEAFF	TGTGCCAGTAGTAGAGGCACAGGGATGAACACTGAAGCTTTCTTT
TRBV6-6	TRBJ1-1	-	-	CASTPVGGDTEAFF	TGTGCCAGCACCCCGGTAGGGGGGGACACTGAAGCTTTCTTT
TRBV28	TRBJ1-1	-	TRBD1	CASSLPGTGTKGAEAFF	TGTGCCAGCAGTTTACCCGGGACAGGGACTAAGGGGGCTGAAGCTTTCTTT
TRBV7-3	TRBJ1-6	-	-	CASSLMGGGGSPLHF	TGTGCCAGCAGCTTAATGGGGGGCGGAGGTTCACCCCTCCACTTT
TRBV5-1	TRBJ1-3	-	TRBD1	CASSYGQATGNTIYF	TGCGCCAGCAGCTACGGACAGGCCACTGGAAACACCATATATTTT
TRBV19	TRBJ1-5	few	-	CASSMREVQPGNQPQHF	TGTGCCAGTAGTATGAGGGAAGTGCAGCCAGGCAATCAGCCCCAGCATTTT
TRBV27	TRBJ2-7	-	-	CASSLRQGTYEQYF	TGTGCCAGCAGTTTAAGGCAGGGTACCTACGAGCAGTACTTC
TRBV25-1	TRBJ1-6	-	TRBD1	CASRGQGKNNSPLHF	TGTGCCAGCAGAGGACAGGGAAAGAATAATTCACCCCTCCACTTT
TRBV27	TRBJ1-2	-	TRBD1	CASSLLSPQGGFGYTF	TGTGCCAGCAGTTTATTGTCCCCCCAAGGGGGCTTTGGCTACACCTTC